These 22 T cell receptor beta chains were all obtained from the same sample, sequenced in a study of T-cell memory formation after mild COVID-19 (dated by TCRdb to about 2021). Preparation of the library involved 5' RACE. The listed sequencing device is Illumina NovaSeq 6000. Using fastp trimming at Q25 and MiXCR clonotype assembly, TCRdb reanalyzed the public sequencing data and kept in-frame beta chains. Every distinct CDR3 protein forms one entry, paired with its most common genes and DNA. Counted in this sample were about 130,000 distinct CDR3 sequences; about 15% of them appeared once. The ten most abundant clones make up around 14% of the sample. Sequencing was performed on PBMCs or a T cell subset sorted from them (not recorded which). These receptors all stem from an adult woman who had mild COVID-19 (a few samples of this study predate the infection). The sample titles of this study are shuffled in the database, so cell type and time point are left out; the donor was told from shared clones.

The chain couples TRBV19 to TRBJ2-1, with D possibly matching TRBD2 (7 bases). V shed 5 bases and J shed 5 bases, with 19 bases lying between them. Germline V CDR1 and CDR2: LNHDA, SQIVND (reference sequence). This CDR3 comprises 16 residues. CDR3 sequence: CASSPRGGGINNEQFF. The CDR3 DNA reads as TGTGCCAGTAGTCCCAGGGGCGGGGGAATTAACAATGAGCAGTTCTTC.

This chain uses TRBV7-2 with TRBJ2-3; 8 bases line up with TRBD2. V dropped 0 bases and J dropped 3; count of bases not matched to a gene: 2. The CDR3 totals 15 residues. The germline V gene has CDR1 SGHTA and CDR2 FQGNSA. CDR3 amino acids: CASSLAAGGTDTQYF. Written as DNA, the CDR3 is TGTGCCAGCAGCTTAGCGGCGGGAGGTACAGATACGCAGTATTTT.

DNA of the CDR3: TGCGCCAGCAGCCTGGGACAGCCGGCGAATGAAAAACTGTTTTTT. It is translated as CASSLGQPANEKLFF. The chain joins TRBV4-1 to TRBJ1-4; TRBD1 aligns across 7 bases. Germline values: CDR1 MGHRA, CDR2 YSYEKL. Losses at the gene ends were 4 bases for V and 5 bases for J; bases not matched to a gene: 7. The CDR3 extends over 15 amino acids.

The chain has TRBV11-2 and TRBJ1-6; 10 bases agree with TRBD1. V dropped 5 bases and J dropped 6; count of bases not matched to a gene: 10. From germline, CDR1 is SGHAT and CDR2 FQNNGV. This CDR3 is built from 17 residues. The CDR3 here is CASSPRQGASVNSPLHF. The CDR3 DNA reads TGTGCCAGCAGCCCGCGACAGGGGGCGTCCGTTAATTCACCCCTCCACTTT.

The V gene is TRBV20-1, the J gene TRBJ2-7, with 9 bases that match TRBD1. The CDR3 is made up of 14 amino acids. Germline-derived CDR1 and CDR2 are DFQATT and SNEGSKA (reference sequence). V trimming: 5 bases; J trimming: 2 bases; junction bases outside the gene matches: 7. The CDR3 reads CSAPPTGGAYEQYF. The CDR3 nucleotides read TGCAGTGCTCCGCCGACAGGGGGAGCCTACGAGCAGTACTTC.

This clonotype was counted a few times. The rearrangement uses TRBV2 and TRBJ2-3, with 9 bases lining up with TRBD2. The CDR3 is 16 residues long. J lost 0 bases, V lost 6 bases, and 7 bases had no gene match. Germline-derived CDR1 and CDR2 are SNHLY and FYNNEI. CDR3 region: CASRRTSGSSTDTQYF. CDR3 DNA sequence: TGTGCCAGCAGGCGTACTAGCGGGTCTAGCACAGATACGCAGTATTTT.

A few counts support this clonotype. The chain joins TRBV29-1 to TRBJ2-7, with TRBD1 identical over 7 bases. CDR1 and CDR2 from the germline V gene are SQVTM and ANQGSEA. The CDR3 has 15 residues. Trimming cost V 3 bases and J 2 bases; bases outside gene matches: 10. The CDR3 reads CSVDTPQGVTYEQYF. DNA of the CDR3: TGCAGCGTTGATACCCCCCAGGGGGTGACCTACGAGCAGTACTTC.

Only a few counts were recorded for this clonotype. The chain is built from TRBV20-1 and TRBJ2-7; 9 nucleotides match TRBD2. The CDR3 sequence is 14 residues long. CDR1 and CDR2 (germline): DFQATT, SNEGSKA (reference sequence). The ends lost 0 bases at V and 8 bases at J; junction bases unmatched: 8. In DNA, the CDR3 is TGCAGTGCTAGAGATCTAGCTAGCGGGAAAAAGCAGTACTTC. Translating gives CSARDLASGKKQYF.

Concerning this clonotype itself: This sequence may be a read error, since a much larger clone differs from it by one base. This sequence joins TRBV12-3 or TRBV12-4 and TRBJ2-1, with 8 bases identical to TRBD1. The CDR3 runs to 14 residues. CDR3 in amino acids: CASSSRDRFYEKFF. The CDR3 region has the DNA TGTGCCAGCAGTTCCCGGGACAGGTTTTATGAGAAGTTCTTC.

The table lists this clonotype with a few counts. The rearrangement joins TRBV2 to TRBJ2-3, with TRBD2 as a possible D gene (6 bases). This CDR3 has 13 amino acids. V lost 8 bases to trimming and J lost 1 base, with 10 bases between them. CDR1 is SNHLY, CDR2 FYNNEI, per germline. The CDR3 spells CASGTGGTDTQYF. For the CDR3, the DNA is TGTGCCAGCGGGACGGGGGGCACAGATACGCAGTATTTT.

The rearrangement links TRBV11-1 to TRBJ2-7; the match to TRBD2 covers 9 bases. The ends lost 5 bases at V and 3 bases at J; junction bases unmatched: 11. The CDR3 has 16 amino acids. Germline V gene lookup returns CDR1 SGHAT and CDR2 FQDESV (reference sequence). The CDR3 sequence is CASSHIAGAPRYEQYF. DNA for the CDR3: TGTGCCAGCAGCCACATAGCGGGAGCCCCGCGCTACGAGCAGTACTTC.

The rearrangement uses TRBV6-5 and TRBJ1-2; D is unclear. Germline CDR1 MNHEY, CDR2 SVGAGI. The V end was cut by 2 bases, the J end by 7 bases, with 17 bases between. The length of the CDR3 is 15 residues. The CDR3 here is CASSYHIQSTSGYTF. Written as DNA, the CDR3 is TGTGCCAGCAGTTACCACATCCAGTCGACGAGTGGCTACACCTTC.

This clonotype was counted only a few times. The junction shows a germline mismatch at one end, possibly a read error. The V gene is TRBV7-7, the J gene TRBJ2-5; 14 bases fit TRBD2. This CDR3 has 14 amino acids. The germline V gene encodes CDR1 SSHAT and CDR2 FNYEAQ (reference sequence). The CDR3 reads CASSSGLAGGTQYF. For the CDR3, the DNA is TGTGCTAGCAGCTCCGGACTAGCGGGAGGGACCCAGTACTTC.

The chain is built from TRBV29-1 and TRBJ2-6, with 10 bases matching TRBD1. CDR1 and CDR2 from the germline V gene are SQVTM and ANQGSEA. The V segment lost 4 bases and the J segment 15 bases; nucleotides outside the gene matches: 3. The length of the CDR3 is 11 residues. The CDR3 region has the DNA TGCAGCGTTGCCGGGACAGGGGACCTGACTTTC. It codes for CSVAGTGDLTF.

V is TRBV5-5 and J is TRBJ2-7; the D is unclear. CDR1 is SGHKS and CDR2 is YYEKEE in the germline V gene (reference sequence). This CDR3 spans 14 amino acids. Trimming left V 4 bases short and J 3 bases short, with 14 bases between. CDR3 sequence reads: CASSPLGRYYEQYF. The CDR3 nucleotides read TGTGCCAGCAGCCCACTCGGCCGCTACTACGAGCAGTACTTC.

V is TRBV11-2 and J is TRBJ2-3; 8 positions agree with TRBD2. Looked up from germline, CDR1 is SGHAT and CDR2 is FQNNGV. There are 15 residues in the CDR3. V dropped 1 base and J dropped 6; count of bases not matched to a gene: 6. The CDR3 bases are TGTGCCAGCAGCTTAGGGGGGACTAGTGTTGATACGCAGTATTTT. This encodes CASSLGGTSVDTQYF.

The chain couples TRBV6-5 to TRBJ2-7; D may match TRBD1 or TRBD2 (6 bases each). The CDR3 is 15 residues long. Germline CDR1 is MNHEY and CDR2 is SVGAGI. Trimming shortened V by 0 bases and J by 4 bases, and 13 bases separated the two germline ends. CDR3 in DNA: TGTGCCAGCAGTTACTCTTTACAGGGAGGATACGAGCAGTACTTC. Translated: CASSYSLQGGYEQYF.

The chain employs TRBV7-9 and TRBJ2-6; no definite D call. From germline, CDR1 is SEHNR and CDR2 FQNEAQ (reference sequence). Trimming pared 5 bases from V and 2 bases from J, leaving 13 bases between. The length of the CDR3 is 16 residues. Here the CDR3 reads CASSPDLRAGANVLTF. DNA of the CDR3: TGTGCCAGCAGCCCGGACCTAAGGGCTGGGGCCAACGTCCTGACTTTC. The entire variable domain, with the rest obtained from reference TRBV7-9 and TRBJ2-6, is as follows: DTGVSQNPRHKITKRGQNVTFRCDPISEHNRLYWYRQTLGQGPEFLTYFQNEAQLEKSRLLSDRFSAERPKGSFSTLEIQRTEQGDSAMYLCASSPDLRAGANVLTFGAGSRLTVL.

This clonotype was counted only a few times. The chain recombines TRBV5-5 with TRBJ2-7; 10 bases fit TRBD1. V dropped 2 bases and J dropped 6; count of bases not matched to a gene: 5. This CDR3 has 14 amino acids. Germline assignment: CDR1 SGHKS and CDR2 YYEKEE (reference sequence). The CDR3 region is CASSFPGTGVEQYF. The CDR3 coding sequence is TGTGCCAGCAGCTTTCCAGGGACAGGGGTCGAGCAGTACTTC. The whole variable domain, remainder taken from reference TRBV5-5 and TRBJ2-7, is DAGVTQSPTHLIKTRGQQVTLRCSPISGHKSVSWYQQVLGQGPQFIFQYYEKEERGRGNFPDRFSARQFPNYSSELNVNALLLGDSALYLCASSFPGTGVEQYFGPGTRLTVT.

This chain connects TRBV5-1 to TRBJ1-3; the D gene is possibly TRBD1 (6 bases). This CDR3 contains 18 residues. Germline V gene data show CDR1 as SGHRS and CDR2 as YFSETQ. V lost 0 bases to trimming and J lost 0 bases, with 16 bases between them. Here the CDR3 DNA reads TGCGCCAGCAGCTTGGCTACAGGGACCAGGTACTCTGGAAACACCATATATTTT. Protein sequence: CASSLATGTRYSGNTIYF.

This clonotype was seen repeatedly, ten times or more. The rearrangement links TRBV12-3 or TRBV12-4 to TRBJ2-3; 11 bases align to TRBD2. V lost 5 bases, J lost 6 bases, and 10 bases stayed unmatched. The length of the CDR3 is 16 residues. CDR3 region: CASSRNLAGGPDTQYF. The CDR3, as DNA: TGTGCCAGCAGTCGTAACTTAGCGGGGGGGCCCGATACGCAGTATTTT.

This clonotype was seen more than once but under ten times. The chain carries TRBV25-1 and TRBJ1-2; TRBD1 is a possible D gene (5 bases). From germline, CDR1 is MGHDK and CDR2 SYGVNS. The CDR3 is 14 amino acids. Trimming took off 4 bases at V and 3 bases at J, with 12 bases between the two ends. The CDR3, as DNA: TGTGCCAGCAGTGTAGGGACCGATTACTATGGCTACACCTTC. Translating it yields CASSVGTDYYGYTF.